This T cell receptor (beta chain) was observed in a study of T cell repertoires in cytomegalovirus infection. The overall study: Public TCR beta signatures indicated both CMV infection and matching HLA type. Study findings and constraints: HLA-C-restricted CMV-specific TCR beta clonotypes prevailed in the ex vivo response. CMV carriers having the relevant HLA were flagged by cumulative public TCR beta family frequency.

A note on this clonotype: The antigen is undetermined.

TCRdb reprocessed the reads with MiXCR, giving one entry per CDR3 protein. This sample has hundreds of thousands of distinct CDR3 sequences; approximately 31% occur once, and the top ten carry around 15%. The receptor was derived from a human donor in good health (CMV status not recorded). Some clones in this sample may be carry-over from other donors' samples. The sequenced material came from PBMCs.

CDR3 coding DNA: TGTGCCACCCGCCTCCGGGGACTAGCTAATGAGCAGTTCTTC. The encoded protein is CATRLRGLANEQFF. This chain joins TRBV28 and TRBJ2-1, with 9 nucleotides matching TRBD2. The CDR3 length is 14 residues. The V segment lost 10 bases and the J segment 7 bases; nucleotides outside the gene matches: 11. Per germline, CDR1 MDHEN and CDR2 SYDVKM.